The T cell receptor (beta chain) described here comes from a study of spatial heterogeneity in lung cancer. V dropped 1 base and J dropped 12; count of bases not matched to a gene: 9. The germline V gene encodes CDR1 SNHLY and CDR2 FYNNEI. This CDR3 has 14 residues. The time point was: sample taken at primary tumor resection. TCRdb re-called the 5' RACE reads through MiXCR, storing one row per CDR3 protein. Found here are approximately 25,000 distinct CDR3 sequences, around 7% of them singletons; the top ten hold roughly an eighth. There are many counts of this clonotype. The origin of this receptor is a male donor with early-stage non-small cell lung cancer. The material was PBMCs, obtained at surgery. This chain uses TRBV2 with TRBJ2-1; TRBD2 agrees at 7 bases. CDR3 loop: CASSEGLALTGQFF. CDR3 coding DNA: TGTGCCAGCAGTGAAGGACTAGCACTAACTGGGCAGTTCTTC.